Ten or more counts support the clone carrying this T cell receptor beta chain. What it recognizes is unknown. The data belong to a study of T-cell memory formation after mild COVID-19. General study results and limits: The main location of contracting CD4+ clones was CM and EM, and that of contracting CD8+ clones was EMRA. Cross-reactive memory apparently joined, as some responding clones appeared in pre-infection memory. Later expanders leaned CD4+, whereas clones that contracted between day 15 and 85 were balanced CD4/CD8.

With V trimmed by 2 bases and J by 5 bases, 5 bases remained unmatched. The CDR3 is made up of 14 amino acids. CDR1 and CDR2 (germline): SGHVS, FNYEAQ. TCR alpha and TCR beta cDNA libraries carrying sample barcodes and UMIs were produced by 5'RACE using constant-segment primers. TCRdb reprocessed the 5' RACE reads with MiXCR, giving one entry per CDR3 protein. Of roughly 160,000 distinct CDR3 sequences listed, roughly 13% were seen once; the top ten hold 3% to 4%. J is TRBJ2-5 and V is TRBV7-6; 7 bases are a match to TRBD2. The sample taken for sequencing was PBMCs or a T cell subset sorted from them (not recorded which). This TCR derives from a man younger than 35 who had mild COVID-19 (a few samples of this study predate the infection). Cell type and time point are not known. The CDR3 is CASSLRPGRETQYF. The CDR3 DNA reads TGTGCCAGCAGCTTACGCCCCGGGAGGGAGACCCAGTACTTC. Full variable domain (missing parts from reference TRBV7-6 and TRBJ2-5): GAGVSQSPRYKVTKRGQDVALRCDPISGHVSLYWYRQALGQGPEFLTYFNYEAQQDKSGLPNDRFSAERPEGSISTLTIQRTEQRDSAMYRCASSLRPGRETQYFGPGTRLLVL.